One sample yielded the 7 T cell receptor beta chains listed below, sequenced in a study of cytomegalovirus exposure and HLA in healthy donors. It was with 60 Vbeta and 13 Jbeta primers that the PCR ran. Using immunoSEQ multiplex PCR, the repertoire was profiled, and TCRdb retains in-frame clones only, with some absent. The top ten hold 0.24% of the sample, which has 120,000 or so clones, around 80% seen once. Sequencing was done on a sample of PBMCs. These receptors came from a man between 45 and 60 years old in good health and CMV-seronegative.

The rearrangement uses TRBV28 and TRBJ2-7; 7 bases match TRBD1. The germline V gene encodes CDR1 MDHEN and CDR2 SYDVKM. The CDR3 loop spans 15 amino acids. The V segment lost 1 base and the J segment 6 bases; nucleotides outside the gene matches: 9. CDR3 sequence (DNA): TGTGCCAGCAGTTTATCCCGGACAGGATGGGGCGAGCAGTACTTC. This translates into CASSLSRTGWGEQYF. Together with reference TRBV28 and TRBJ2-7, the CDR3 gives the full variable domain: DVKVTQSSRYLVKRTGEKVFLECVQDMDHENMFWYRQDPGLGLRLIYFSYDVKMKEKGDIPEGYSVSREKKERFSLILESASTNQTSMYLCASSLSRTGWGEQYFGPGTRLTVT.

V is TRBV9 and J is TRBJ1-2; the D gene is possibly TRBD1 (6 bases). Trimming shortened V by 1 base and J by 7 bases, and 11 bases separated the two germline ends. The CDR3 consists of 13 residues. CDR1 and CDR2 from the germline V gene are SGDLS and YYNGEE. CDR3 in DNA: TGTGCCAGCAGCGTAACAAGCAGGGGTGGCTACACCTTC. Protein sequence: CASSVTSRGGYTF.

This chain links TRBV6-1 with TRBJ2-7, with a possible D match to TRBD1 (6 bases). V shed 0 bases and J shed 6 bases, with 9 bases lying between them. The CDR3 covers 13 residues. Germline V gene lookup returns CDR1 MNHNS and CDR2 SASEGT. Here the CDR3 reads CASSEAPTGEQYF. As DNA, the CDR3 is TGTGCCAGCAGTGAAGCGCCGACAGGCGAGCAGTACTTC.

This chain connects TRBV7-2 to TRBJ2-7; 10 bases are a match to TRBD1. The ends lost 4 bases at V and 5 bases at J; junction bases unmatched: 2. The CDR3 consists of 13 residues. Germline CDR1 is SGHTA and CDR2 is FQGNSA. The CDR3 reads CASSSGTGDEQYF. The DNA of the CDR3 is TGTGCCAGCAGCTCCGGGACAGGGGACGAGCAGTACTTC.

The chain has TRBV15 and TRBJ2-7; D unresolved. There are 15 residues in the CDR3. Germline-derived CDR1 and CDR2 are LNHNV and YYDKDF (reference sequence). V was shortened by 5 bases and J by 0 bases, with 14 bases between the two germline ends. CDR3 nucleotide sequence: TGTGCCACCAGCGGAGCACAGCAACTCTCCTACGAGCAGTACTTC. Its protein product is CATSGAQQLSYEQYF.

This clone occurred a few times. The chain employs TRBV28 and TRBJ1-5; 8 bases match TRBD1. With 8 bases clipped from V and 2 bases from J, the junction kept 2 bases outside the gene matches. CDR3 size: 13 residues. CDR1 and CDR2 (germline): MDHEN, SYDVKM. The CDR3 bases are TGTGCCAGCCAGGACAGGGGCAATCAGCCCCAGCATTTT. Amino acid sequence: CASQDRGNQPQHF.

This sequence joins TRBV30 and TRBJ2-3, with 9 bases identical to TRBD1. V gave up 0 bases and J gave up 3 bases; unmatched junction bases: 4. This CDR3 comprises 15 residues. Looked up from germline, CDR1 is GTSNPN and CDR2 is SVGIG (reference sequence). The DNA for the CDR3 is TGTGCCTGGAGTGTGGGGGACAGGGCAACAGATACGCAGTATTTT. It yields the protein CAWSVGDRATDTQYF.